The sample holds a few counts of the clone carrying this T cell receptor beta chain. TCRdb passed the RT-PCR reads through MiXCR, listing each CDR3 protein once. The table lists about 960,000 distinct CDR3 sequences, roughly 17% of them singletons. The entry originates in a study of patients and donors after allogeneic stem cell transplantation. Sequencing was performed on blood, either unsorted or a sorted T cell fraction (not recorded which). This clonotype originated in a human donor who was either an allogeneic HSCT recipient or a stem cell or donor lymphocyte infusion donor (not recorded which). It is not recorded whose cells these are; they may come from a transplant donor.

Here the CDR3 reads CATSRSDTQYF. The CDR3 nucleotides are TGTGCCACCTCCCGGTCAGATACGCAGTATTTT. The genes are TRBV7-2 and TRBJ2-3; D gene uncertain. The germline V and J ends were trimmed by 10 bases and 4 bases, with 9 bases remaining between them. Per the germline V gene, CDR1 is SGHTA and CDR2 is FQGNSA. The CDR3 spans 11 residues.